The sequence of this T cell receptor (beta chain) was determined in a study of blood T cell repertoires in COVID-19. In the study overall: Acute-phase and convalescent COVID-19 samples originated in the United States, Italy and Spain.

Enrolment of Seattle patients took place during active infection, and they were followed longitudinally. This CDR3 has 17 residues. Germline V CDR1 and CDR2: SEHNR, FQNEAQ (reference sequence). V was shortened by 3 bases and J by 0 bases, with 17 bases between the two germline ends. In the original workflow: Cell counts per sample came from amplifying reference gene primers. The protocol was immunoSEQ multiplex PCR, while the TCRdb copy is restricted to in-frame clones and leaves out a portion. That table gives V, J and clone size, and the DNA gave D and trimming. The sample carries 110,000 or so clones, more than 80% recorded once. There are a few counts of this clone.

Sequenced: peripheral blood. This chain uses TRBV7-9 with TRBJ1-2; tentative D call: TRBD1 (5 bases). The sequence was collected from a woman aged 55-69 years with COVID-19, enrolled during active disease. CDR3 in amino acids: CASSLSPTQTANYGYTF. CDR3 bases: TGTGCCAGCAGCTTGTCCCCCACACAGACAGCTAACTATGGCTACACCTTC.